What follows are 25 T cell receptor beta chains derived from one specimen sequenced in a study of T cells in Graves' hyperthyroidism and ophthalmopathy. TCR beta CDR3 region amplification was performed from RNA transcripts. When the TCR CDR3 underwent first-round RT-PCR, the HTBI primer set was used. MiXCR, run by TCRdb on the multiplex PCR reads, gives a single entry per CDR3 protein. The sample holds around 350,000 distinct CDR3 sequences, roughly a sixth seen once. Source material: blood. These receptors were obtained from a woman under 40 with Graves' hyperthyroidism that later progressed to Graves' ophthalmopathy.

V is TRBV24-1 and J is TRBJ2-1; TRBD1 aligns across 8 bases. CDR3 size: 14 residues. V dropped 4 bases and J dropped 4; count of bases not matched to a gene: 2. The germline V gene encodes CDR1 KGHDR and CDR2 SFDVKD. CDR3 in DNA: TGTGCCACCAGTGAGCGGACAGGGTACAATGAGCAGTTCTTC. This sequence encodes CATSERTGYNEQFF.

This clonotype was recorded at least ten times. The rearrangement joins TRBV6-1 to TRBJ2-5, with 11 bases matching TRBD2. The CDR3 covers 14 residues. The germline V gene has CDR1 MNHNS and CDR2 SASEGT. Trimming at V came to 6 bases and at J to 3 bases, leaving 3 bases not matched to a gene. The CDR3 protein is CASSVLAGEETQYF. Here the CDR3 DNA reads TGTGCCAGCAGCGTACTAGCGGGAGAAGAGACCCAGTACTTC.

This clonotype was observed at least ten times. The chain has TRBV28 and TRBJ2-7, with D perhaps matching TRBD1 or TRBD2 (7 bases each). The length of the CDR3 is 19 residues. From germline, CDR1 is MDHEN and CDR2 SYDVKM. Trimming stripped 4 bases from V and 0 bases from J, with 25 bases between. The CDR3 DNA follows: TGTGCCAGCAGTTCCCCAGAGGCCAGGGGGGGGGAAAGCTCCTACGAGCAGTACTTC. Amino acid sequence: CASSSPEARGGESSYEQYF.

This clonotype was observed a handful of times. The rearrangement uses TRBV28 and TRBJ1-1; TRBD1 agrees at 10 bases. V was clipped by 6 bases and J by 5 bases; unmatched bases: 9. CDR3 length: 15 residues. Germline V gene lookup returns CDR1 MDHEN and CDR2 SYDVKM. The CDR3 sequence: CASSSKDRGGTEAFF. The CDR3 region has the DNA TGTGCCAGCAGCTCCAAGGACAGGGGGGGTACTGAAGCTTTCTTT.

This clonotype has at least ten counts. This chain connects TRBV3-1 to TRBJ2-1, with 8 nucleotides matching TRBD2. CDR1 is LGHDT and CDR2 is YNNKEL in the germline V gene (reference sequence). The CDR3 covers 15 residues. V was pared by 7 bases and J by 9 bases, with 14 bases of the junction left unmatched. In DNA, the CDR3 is TGTGCCAGCACCTCTTCCCAACGGGGGGGCCCTGAGCAGTTCTTC. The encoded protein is CASTSSQRGGPEQFF.

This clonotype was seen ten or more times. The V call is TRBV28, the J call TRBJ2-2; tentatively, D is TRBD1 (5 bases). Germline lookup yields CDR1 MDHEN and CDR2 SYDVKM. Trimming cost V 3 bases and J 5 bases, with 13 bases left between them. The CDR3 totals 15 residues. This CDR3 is CASSFNRLLTGELFF. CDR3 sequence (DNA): TGTGCCAGCAGTTTCAACAGGCTGCTTACCGGGGAGCTGTTTTTT.

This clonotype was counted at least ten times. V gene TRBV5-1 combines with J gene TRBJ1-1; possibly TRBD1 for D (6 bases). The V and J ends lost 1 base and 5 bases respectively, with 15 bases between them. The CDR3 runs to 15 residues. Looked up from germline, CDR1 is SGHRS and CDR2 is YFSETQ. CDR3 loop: CASSLMSLGGTEAFF. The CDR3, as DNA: TGCGCCAGCAGCTTGATGTCCTTAGGGGGAACTGAAGCTTTCTTT.

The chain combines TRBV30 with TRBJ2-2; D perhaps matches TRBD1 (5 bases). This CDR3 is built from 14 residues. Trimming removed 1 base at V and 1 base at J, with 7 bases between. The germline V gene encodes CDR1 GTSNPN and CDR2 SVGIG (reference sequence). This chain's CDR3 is CAWSGRVNTGELFF. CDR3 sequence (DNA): TGTGCCTGGAGTGGCAGGGTGAACACCGGGGAGCTGTTTTTT.

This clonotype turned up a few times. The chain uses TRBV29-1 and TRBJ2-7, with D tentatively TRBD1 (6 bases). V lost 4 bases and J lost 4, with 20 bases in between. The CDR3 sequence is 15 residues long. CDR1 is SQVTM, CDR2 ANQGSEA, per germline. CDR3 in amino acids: CSVVSTGMWNYEQYF. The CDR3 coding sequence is TGCAGCGTTGTGAGCACAGGGATGTGGAATTACGAGCAGTACTTC.

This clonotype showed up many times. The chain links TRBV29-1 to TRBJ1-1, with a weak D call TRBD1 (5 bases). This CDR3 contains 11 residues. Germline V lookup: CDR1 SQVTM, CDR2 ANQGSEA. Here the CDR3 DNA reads TGCGCAGGAGGGGAGGTCACTGAAGCTTTCTTT. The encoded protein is CAGGEVTEAFF.

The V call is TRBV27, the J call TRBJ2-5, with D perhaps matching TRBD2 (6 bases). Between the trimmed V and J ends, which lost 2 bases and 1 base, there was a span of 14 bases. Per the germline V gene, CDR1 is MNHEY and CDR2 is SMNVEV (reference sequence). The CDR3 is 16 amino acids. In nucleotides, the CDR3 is TGTGCCAGCAGTTTAGGATTTGGAGGGATCCAAGAGACCCAGTACTTC. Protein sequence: CASSLGFGGIQETQYF.

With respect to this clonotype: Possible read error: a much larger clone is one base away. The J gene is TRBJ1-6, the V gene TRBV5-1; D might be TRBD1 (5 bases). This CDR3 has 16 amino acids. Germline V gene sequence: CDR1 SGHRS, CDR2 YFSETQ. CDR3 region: CASSLDRRASESPLLF. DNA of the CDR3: TGCGCCAGCAGCTTGGATCGCAGGGCTTCAGAATCACCCCTCCTCTTT. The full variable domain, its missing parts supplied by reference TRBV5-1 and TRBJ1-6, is KAGVTQTPRYLIKTRGQQVTLSCSPISGHRSVSWYQQTPGQGLQFLFEYFSETQRNKGNFPGRFSGRQFSNSRSEMNVSTLELGDSALYLCASSLDRRASESPLLFGNGTRLTVT.

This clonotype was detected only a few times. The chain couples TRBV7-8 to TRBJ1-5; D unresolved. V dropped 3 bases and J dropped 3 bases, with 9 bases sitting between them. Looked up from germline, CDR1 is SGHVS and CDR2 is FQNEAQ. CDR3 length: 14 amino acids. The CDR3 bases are TGTGCCAGCAGCTTTAGCAGTTCCAATCAGCCCCAGCATTTT. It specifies CASSFSSSNQPQHF. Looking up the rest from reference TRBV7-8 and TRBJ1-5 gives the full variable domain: GAGVSQSPRYKVAKRGQDVALRCDPISGHVSLFWYQQALGQGPEFLTYFQNEAQLDKSGLPSDRFFAERPEGSVSTLKIQRTQQEDSAVYLCASSFSSSNQPQHFGDGTRLSIL.

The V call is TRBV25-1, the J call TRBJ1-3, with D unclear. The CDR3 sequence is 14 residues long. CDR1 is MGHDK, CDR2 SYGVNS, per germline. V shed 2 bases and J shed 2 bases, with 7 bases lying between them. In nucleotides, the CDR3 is TGTGCCAGCAGTGAAACACCGGCTGGAAACACCATATATTTT. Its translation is CASSETPAGNTIYF.

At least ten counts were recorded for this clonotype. CDR3 amino acids: CASSVSRGYGYTF. The CDR3 DNA is TGTGCCAGCAGTGTATCCAGGGGCTATGGCTACACCTTC. This chain connects TRBV2 to TRBJ1-2; a possible D gene is TRBD1 (6 bases). CDR1 SNHLY and CDR2 FYNNEI come from the germline V gene. This CDR3 contains 13 residues. The germline V and J ends were trimmed by 4 bases and 4 bases, with 10 bases remaining between them.

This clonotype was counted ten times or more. The CDR3 loop reads CASNVEDTGPYEQYF. DNA of the CDR3: TGTGCCAGCAATGTTGAAGACACCGGACCCTACGAGCAGTACTTC. V gene TRBV6-1 combines with J gene TRBJ2-7; D not certain. There are 15 residues in the CDR3. With 7 bases removed from V and 2 bases from J, the gap between germline ends came to 18 bases. Germline V gene data show CDR1 as MNHNS and CDR2 as SASEGT.

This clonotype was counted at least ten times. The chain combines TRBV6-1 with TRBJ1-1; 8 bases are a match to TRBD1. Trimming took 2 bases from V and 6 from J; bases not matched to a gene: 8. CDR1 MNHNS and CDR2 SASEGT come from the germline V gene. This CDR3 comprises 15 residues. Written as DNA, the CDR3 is TGTGCCAGCAGTGAAATCAGGACAGGGAAGTCTGAAGCTTTCTTT. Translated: CASSEIRTGKSEAFF.

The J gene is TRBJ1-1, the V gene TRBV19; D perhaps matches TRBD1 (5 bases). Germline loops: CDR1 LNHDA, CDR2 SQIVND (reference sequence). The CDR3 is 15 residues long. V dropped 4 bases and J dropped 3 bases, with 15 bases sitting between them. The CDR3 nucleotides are TGTGCCAGTAGTACTGGGGGGACCTTGGACACTGAAGCTTTCTTT. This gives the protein CASSTGGTLDTEAFF.

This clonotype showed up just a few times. The CDR3 loop is CASSARGDDTQYF. CDR3 bases: TGTGCCAGCAGCGCCCGGGGGGACGATACGCAGTATTTT. The chain joins TRBV9 to TRBJ2-3; 7 bases are shared with TRBD2. This CDR3 contains 13 residues. V lost 3 bases, J lost 6 bases, and 4 bases stayed unmatched. CDR1 is SGDLS, CDR2 YYNGEE, per germline. The variable domain in full, completed from reference TRBV9 and TRBJ2-3, reads DSGVTQTPKHLITATGQRVTLRCSPRSGDLSVYWYQQSLDQGLQFLIQYYNGEERAKGNILERFSAQQFPDLHSELNLSSLELGDSALYFCASSARGDDTQYFGPGTRLTVL.

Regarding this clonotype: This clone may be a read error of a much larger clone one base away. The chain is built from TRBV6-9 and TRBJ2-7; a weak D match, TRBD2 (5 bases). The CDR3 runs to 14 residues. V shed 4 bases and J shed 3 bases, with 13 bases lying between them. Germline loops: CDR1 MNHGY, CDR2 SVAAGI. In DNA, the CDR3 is TGTGCCAGCAGTTTATATAGGGCGGGCTACGAGCAGTACTTC. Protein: CASSLYRAGYEQYF.

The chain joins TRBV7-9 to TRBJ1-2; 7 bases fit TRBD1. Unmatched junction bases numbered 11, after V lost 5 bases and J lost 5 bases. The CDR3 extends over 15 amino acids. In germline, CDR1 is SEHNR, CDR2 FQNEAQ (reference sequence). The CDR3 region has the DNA TGTGCCAGCAGCACACCCCGGGACAGAGAGTATGGCTACACCTTC. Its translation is CASSTPRDREYGYTF.

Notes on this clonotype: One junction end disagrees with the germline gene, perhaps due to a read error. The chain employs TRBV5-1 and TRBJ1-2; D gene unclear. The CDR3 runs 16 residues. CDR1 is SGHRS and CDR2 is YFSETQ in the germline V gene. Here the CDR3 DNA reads TGCGCCAGCGGCTTGGCCGGATCCTGCACAGACTATGGCTACACCTTC. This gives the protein CASGLAGSCTDYGYTF.

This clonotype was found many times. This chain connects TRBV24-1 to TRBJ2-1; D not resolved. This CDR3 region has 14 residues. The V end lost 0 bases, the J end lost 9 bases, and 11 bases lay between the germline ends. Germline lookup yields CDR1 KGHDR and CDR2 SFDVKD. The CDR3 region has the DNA TGTGCCACCAGTGATTTGTCCCGTAATGGTGAGCAGTTCTTC. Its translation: CATSDLSRNGEQFF.

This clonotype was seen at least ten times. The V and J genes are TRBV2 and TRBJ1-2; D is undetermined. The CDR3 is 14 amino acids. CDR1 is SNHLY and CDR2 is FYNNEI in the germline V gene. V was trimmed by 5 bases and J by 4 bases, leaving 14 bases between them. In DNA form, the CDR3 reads TGTGCCAGCAGTACTGCGGATAGTTTCTATGGCTACACCTTC. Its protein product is CASSTADSFYGYTF.

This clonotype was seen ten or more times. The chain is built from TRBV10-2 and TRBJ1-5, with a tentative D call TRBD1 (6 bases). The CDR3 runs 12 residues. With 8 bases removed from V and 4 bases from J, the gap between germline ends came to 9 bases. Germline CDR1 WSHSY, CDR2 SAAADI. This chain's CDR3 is CASQGPNQPQHF. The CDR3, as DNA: TGCGCCAGCCAGGGGCCGAATCAGCCCCAGCATTTT.